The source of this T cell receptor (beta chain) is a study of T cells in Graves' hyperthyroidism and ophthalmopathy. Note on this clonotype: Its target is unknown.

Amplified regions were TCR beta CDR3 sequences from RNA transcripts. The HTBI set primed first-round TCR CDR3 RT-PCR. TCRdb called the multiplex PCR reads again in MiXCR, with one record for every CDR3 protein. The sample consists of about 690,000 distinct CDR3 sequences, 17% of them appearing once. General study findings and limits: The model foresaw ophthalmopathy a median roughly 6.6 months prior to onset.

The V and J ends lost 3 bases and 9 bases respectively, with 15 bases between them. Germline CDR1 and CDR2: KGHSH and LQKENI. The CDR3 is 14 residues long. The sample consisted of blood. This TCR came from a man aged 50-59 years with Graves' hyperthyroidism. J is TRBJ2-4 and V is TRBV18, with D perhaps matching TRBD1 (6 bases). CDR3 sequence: CASSPRDTMGIQYF. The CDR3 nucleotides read TGTGCCAGCTCACCCCGGGACACGATGGGCATTCAGTACTTC.